This T cell receptor beta chain appears in the sequencing data of a study of blood T cell repertoires in COVID-19. Study-wide context: PBMCs, B-cell-depleted T cells, or T cells provided the cDNA or gDNA that made up the material.

Sequencing used immunoSEQ multiplex PCR; TCRdb keeps in-frame clones, though not all of them. This repertoire shows about 70,000 clones, around nine tenths found once; its top ten account for approximately 10%. The count of this clone is one. J lost 4 bases, V lost 0 bases, and 6 bases had no gene match. This CDR3 has 15 residues. Germline V gene lookup returns CDR1 SGHDT and CDR2 YYEEEE. The source material was peripheral blood. The clonotype comes from a woman aged 18-29 years with acute or convalescent COVID-19. The chain links TRBV5-6 to TRBJ2-5, with 7 bases lining up with TRBD1. The CDR3 sequence is CASSLVQGVGETQYF. The CDR3 DNA is TGTGCCAGCAGCTTGGTGCAGGGGGTCGGAGAGACCCAGTACTTC.